This entry features one T cell receptor (beta chain) sequence. Its antigen is unidentified. Peripheral blood CD8+ and CD4+ T cells were profiled by TCR beta sequencing. The data derive from a study of CD8 T cells in Susac syndrome. Study overall: When blood was drawn, the patients with Susac syndrome were therapy-naive, on corticosteroids, or on intravenous immunoglobulin alone. Study-level points and caveats: The peak of CD8+ clonal expansion in Susac was seen in TEMRA cells and active patients.

The RNA, roughly 0.5 to 1 ug, was put through reverse transcription using random hexamers. By means of immunoSEQ multiplex PCR, TCR beta CDR3 spanning 54 Vbeta and 13 Jbeta underwent amplification. TCRdb used MiXCR to reprocess the immunoSEQ multiplex PCR reads, holding one entry per CDR3 protein. The sample has around 150,000 distinct CDR3 sequences, roughly 94% seen once. The CDR3 is 14 residues long. Deletions cut 6 bases from V and 5 bases from J, with 16 bases between. The chain is built from TRBV12-3 or TRBV12-4 and TRBJ2-5; the D gene is possibly TRBD1 (5 bases). The sequence came from a human donor with Susac syndrome. The sample consisted of CD8+ T cells from PBMCs. CDR3 sequence (DNA): TGTGCCAGCAGCAATCTAAGGGGTCTCGAGACCCAGTACTTC. It encodes CASSNLRGLETQYF.